This TCR beta chain appears in the sequencing data of a study of Graves' ophthalmopathy and Graves' hyperthyroidism. Study outcomes and limitations: Cross-validated, the 13-signature model showed 87.88%/81.08% sensitivity/specificity, and 80%/75% in the test set. Blood was where most expanded thyroid clonotypes above 0.001 frequency also turned up.

Where ophthalmopathy was absent within 18 months of follow-up, hyperthyroidism was stable. Certain patients were not enrolled. These were patients with other autoimmune diseases, uncontrolled infections, pregnancy or lactation. The table lists this clonotype with many counts. Antigen: not known. The CDR3 contains 14 residues. The V end was cut by 7 bases, the J end by 0 bases, with 13 bases between. Germline CDR1 reads MNHEY; CDR2 reads SMNVEV (reference sequence). The TCR beta CDR3 regions underwent amplification from RNA transcripts. The authors performed first-round RT-PCR with HTBI primers and then a second-round multiplex PCR. TCRdb ran MiXCR on the multiplex PCR reads and lists one entry per CDR3 protein. The sample shows 400,000 or so distinct CDR3 sequences, about 18% of them seen only once.

The material sequenced was peripheral blood. The chain carries TRBV27 and TRBJ2-7, with D perhaps matching TRBD2 (6 bases). This sequence was found in an adult woman with stable Graves' hyperthyroidism. The CDR3 sequence: CASKLAESSYEQYF. CDR3 nucleotides: TGTGCCAGCAAACTAGCTGAAAGCTCCTACGAGCAGTACTTC.